The 26 T cell receptor beta chains presented below share a single source sample, sequenced in a study of tumor and adjacent non-tumor tissue in lung cancer. A modified ARM-PCR protocol with three rounds of nested PCR amplified TCRbeta. Via MiXCR, TCRdb re-called the multiplex PCR reads, giving one row per CDR3 protein. The sample contains 69,000 or so distinct CDR3 sequences, around 73% of which appear only once. RNA was extracted from bulk tissue without any cell sorting. The material sequenced was lung tumor tissue. The source of these receptors is a man aged 60 to 75 with non-small cell lung cancer.

This clonotype was observed a few times. Possible read error: a much larger clone is one base away. The chain combines TRBV29-1 with TRBJ2-1, with a possible D match to TRBD2 (5 bases). Germline V gene sequence: CDR1 SQVTM, CDR2 ANQGSEA. This CDR3 is built from 14 residues. This chain's CDR3 is CSVDRSASYNGQFF. The CDR3 bases are TGCAGCGTTGATCGTAGCGCATCCTACAATGGGCAGTTCTTC.

As for this clonotype: At one of its ends the junction is not consistent with the germline gene, which may arise from a read error. The V and J genes are TRBV29-1 and TRBJ2-5, with unresolved D. The CDR3 length is 14 residues. From germline, CDR1 is SQVTM and CDR2 ANQGSEA. CDR3 coding DNA: TGCAGCACCTCGCACAGCTACCGCCACGAGACCCAGTATTTC. This gives the protein CSTSHSYRHETQYF.

In the case of this clonotype: This could be a read error, since a much larger clone is one nucleotide away. V is TRBV28 and J is TRBJ2-1; 12 bases agree with TRBD2. CDR3 size: 20 residues. Trimming removed 7 bases from V and 0 bases from J; junction bases left unmatched: 16. Germline V CDR1 and CDR2: MDHEN, SYDVKM. CDR3 DNA: TGTGCCAGCATTCTCCCTTCGGGACTAGCGGGCCTAAGCTCCTACAATGAGCAGTTCTTC. Translating it yields CASILPSGLAGLSSYNEQFF.

This chain joins TRBV19 and TRBJ1-1; no clear D. The germline gives CDR1 LNHDA, CDR2 SQIVND (reference sequence). Trimming pared 6 bases from V and 4 bases from J, leaving 21 bases between. This CDR3 comprises 16 residues. CDR3 sequence (DNA): TGTGCCAGTAGCGCCGCGCGGAATTATTCGGGCACTGAAGCTTTCTTT. Translation: CASSAARNYSGTEAFF.

The chain employs TRBV6-5 and TRBJ2-7; 7 bases fit TRBD2. Germline CDR1 MNHEY, CDR2 SVGAGI. The CDR3 contains 15 residues. J was trimmed by 12 bases and V by 4 bases; bases with no gene match: 18. For the CDR3, the DNA is TGTGCCAGCAGTTCCTCGAGGCGGGAGACGGCCGACGTGTACTTC. Amino acid sequence: CASSSSRRETADVYF.

As to this clonotype: Just one base apart from a much larger clone, this may be a read error. The chain uses TRBV5-6 and TRBJ2-1; possible D gene TRBD2, 6 bases. CDR1 and CDR2 (germline): SGHDT, YYEEEE. This CDR3 spans 16 amino acids. The CDR3 loop is CASSLAGDDFYNGQFF. CDR3 bases: TGTGCCAGCAGCTTGGCGGGAGATGACTTCTACAATGGGCAGTTCTTC.

Note on this clonotype: As the CDR3 is not closed by the conserved phenylalanine or tryptophan, this likely results from a read error. The chain uses TRBV11-3 and TRBJ2-3; D call uncertain. This CDR3 comprises 13 residues. Germline CDR1 SGHNT, CDR2 YENEEA. The CDR3 is CASSLVPQDTQYS. The CDR3 DNA reads as TGTGCGAGCAGCTTAGTCCCACAAGATACGCAGTATTCT.

As concerns this clonotype: With a much larger clone just one base away, this may be a read error. This chain uses TRBV7-9 with TRBJ1-1, with D perhaps matching TRBD1 (6 bases). The CDR3 is 12 amino acids. Germline assignment: CDR1 SEHNR and CDR2 FQNEAQ (reference sequence). The CDR3 here is CASRSGQPEALF. The CDR3 DNA reads TGTGCCAGCAGATCTGGACAGCCTGAAGCTCTCTTT.

Concerning this clonotype itself: The germline gene is not matched at one end of the junction; a read error may be the cause. The chain recombines TRBV10-3 with TRBJ2-5, with 9 bases aligning to TRBD2. There are 17 residues in the CDR3. Germline V gene lookup returns CDR1 ENHRY and CDR2 SYGVKD. The CDR3 DNA follows: TGTGCCGTCAGTGAGTCCGGCGGCGGGAGGGTCTCGGAGACCCAGCACTTC. This codes for CAVSESGGGRVSETQHF.

Concerning this clonotype: The junction shows a germline mismatch at one end, possibly a read error. The J gene is TRBJ2-3, the V gene TRBV6-2 or TRBV6-3; TRBD2 matches at 7 bases. The CDR3 is 16 residues long. Germline CDR1 MNHEY, CDR2 SVGEGT. CDR3 loop: CASSSLQAGAIDSQYF. CDR3 DNA: TGTGCCAGCAGTTCCCTTCAGGCGGGAGCTATAGATTCGCAGTATTTT.

About this clonotype: An end of the junction does not agree with germline; a read error may underlie this. The chain combines TRBV20-1 with TRBJ2-5; 9 bases match TRBD2. CDR3 length: 15 residues. The germline CDR1 and CDR2 sequences are DFQATT and SNEGSKA (reference sequence). CDR3 bases: TGCAGTGCCACCACTGGCGGGAGGGCCTTTGGGACCCGGTACTTT. It codes for CSATTGGRAFGTRYF.

V and J are TRBV7-3 and TRBJ2-5; D ambiguous. Trimming took 0 bases from V and 2 from J, leaving 10 bases between them. The CDR3 consists of 15 residues. Germline CDR1 reads SGHTA; CDR2 reads FQGTGA. The CDR3 reads CASSLTGRDQETQYF. As DNA, the CDR3 is TGTGCCAGCAGCTTAACCGGCAGAGATCAAGAGACCCAGTACTTC.

This clonotype was recorded a few times. The chain has TRBV5-1 and TRBJ2-2; a possible D gene is TRBD1 (6 bases). Germline V gene data show CDR1 as SGHRS and CDR2 as YFSETQ. The CDR3 loop spans 15 amino acids. V was trimmed by 5 bases and J by 2 bases, leaving 13 bases between them. The CDR3 DNA reads as TGCGCCAGCAGAAACAGGGTGATAAACACCGGGGAGCTGTTTTTT. This encodes CASRNRVINTGELFF.

On this clonotype itself: The junction and the germline gene differ at one end; a read error may be behind it. This sequence joins TRBV20-1 and TRBJ2-3, with 11 bases aligning to TRBD2. This CDR3 contains 15 residues. Germline V gene lookup returns CDR1 DFQATT and CDR2 SNEGSKA (reference sequence). The CDR3 loop is CCARTSGLSTDTQYF. CDR3 nucleotide sequence: TGCTGTGCTCGGACTAGCGGGCTCAGCACAGATACTCAGTATTTT.

As concerns this clonotype: With a much larger clone just one base away, this may be a read error. The rearrangement uses TRBV25-1 and TRBJ2-5; 9 bases align to TRBD1. J gave up 5 bases and V 4 bases, and 8 bases lay outside the gene matches. In germline, CDR1 is MGHDK, CDR2 SYGVNS. This CDR3 is built from 15 residues. The CDR3 sequence is CASSGQGGSFETQYF. In DNA, the CDR3 is TGTGCCAGCAGTGGACAGGGGGGGAGCTTTGAGACCCAGTACTTC.

This clonotype was found many times. This chain links TRBV5-4 with TRBJ1-2; TRBD1 agrees at 8 bases. CDR3 length: 14 residues. V lost 4 bases, J lost 6 bases, and 8 bases stayed unmatched. Germline CDR1 is SGHNT and CDR2 is YYREEE (reference sequence). The CDR3 region is CASSPRDRSDGYTF. The CDR3 DNA is TGTGCCAGCAGCCCGAGGGACAGGTCGGATGGCTACACCTTC.

About this clonotype: A much larger clone lies a single base off, so this may be a read error. Because the CDR3's place on the DNA is in doubt, the DNA is left out and the CDR3 is given as listed by TCRdb. The chain recombines TRBV11-2 with TRBJ1-2. Ends included, the CDR3 has 13 residues. In germline, CDR1 is SGHAT, CDR2 FQNNGV. The CDR3 here is CATSLGDEYPCTF.

The V and J genes are TRBV7-9 and TRBJ2-7; no reliable D call. Germline CDR1 SEHNR, CDR2 FQNEAQ (reference sequence). CDR3 length equals 11 residues. V lost 4 bases and J 6 bases, leaving 7 bases between the germline ends. CDR3 residues: CASSSFAEQYF. The CDR3 nucleotides are TGTGCCAGCAGCTCCTTTGCCGAGCAGTACTTC.

Points on this clonotype: One end of the junction is discordant with germline, which a read error may explain. The V call is TRBV29-1, the J call TRBJ2-2; D is perhaps TRBD2 (6 bases). The CDR3 totals 15 residues. CDR1 and CDR2 (germline): SQVTM, ANQGSEA. The CDR3 bases are TGCAGCGTTTTCTTAACAGGCCCGGGGACCGGGGAGGTGTTTTTT. It codes for CSVFLTGPGTGEVFF.

On this clonotype: Since no conserved phenylalanine or tryptophan closes the CDR3, a read error is the likely cause. CDR3 residues: CVSSDWGTTDTQYC. The CDR3 region has the DNA TGTGTCAGCAGTGATTGGGGGACGACAGATACGCAGTATTGT. This chain joins TRBV6-1 and TRBJ2-3; D may match TRBD1 or TRBD2 (5 bases each). Germline V gene sequence: CDR1 MNHNS, CDR2 SASEGT. This CDR3 has 14 amino acids.

This clonotype has only one observation. The germline gene is not matched at one end of the junction; a read error may be the cause. The rearrangement joins TRBV29-1 to TRBJ1-1; maybe TRBD1 (5 bases). Germline V lookup: CDR1 SQVTM, CDR2 ANQGSEA. The CDR3 is made up of 13 amino acids. This chain's CDR3 is CSAIRQTNTEAFF. In DNA form, the CDR3 reads TGTAGCGCCATCAGACAGACCAACACTGAAGCTTTCTTT.

Note on this clonotype: One end of the junction does not line up with germline, which may come from a read error. The chain recombines TRBV6-1 with TRBJ2-4, with D perhaps TRBD1 or TRBD2 (7 bases each). The length of the CDR3 is 16 residues. The germline V gene has CDR1 MNHNS and CDR2 SASEGT. The CDR3 bases are TGTGCCAGCAGTGAAGCGCCGGGCTCTCAGGGGGGGGTTCACTATTTC. Translating gives CASSEAPGSQGGVHYF.

This clonotype has only one observation. Sequence at one end of the junction differs from germline and may be a read error. The rearrangement joins TRBV12-3 or TRBV12-4 to TRBJ2-7; no clear D gene. This CDR3 has 13 residues. CDR3 nucleotides: TGTGTCAGCAGTTTAGTCGCCCCGCCCGGGCAATACTTC. It specifies CVSSLVAPPGQYF.

As concerns this clonotype: At one end the junction does not follow the germline gene, possibly because of a read error. The chain is built from TRBV5-1 and TRBJ2-5, with TRBD2 matching 7 bases. CDR3 length: 16 amino acids. Germline values: CDR1 SGHRS, CDR2 YFSETQ. CDR3 loop: CSSNLASGSRGETQYF. The CDR3, as DNA: TGCTCCAGCAACTTGGCTAGCGGCAGTCGGGGAGAGACCCAGTACTTT.

This clonotype showed up just a few times. Compared with germline, one end of the junction differs, possibly owing to a read error. The chain employs TRBV10-2 and TRBJ2-2, with 7 bases aligning to TRBD2. Germline values: CDR1 WSHSY, CDR2 SAAADI. The CDR3 runs 14 residues. The CDR3 sequence is CASRGGQNTGELFF. The CDR3 DNA is TGCGCCAGCAGGGGAGGGCAGAACACCGGGGAGCTCTTTTTT.

Concerning this clonotype itself: Germline is not matched at one junction end, which may reflect a read error. The V and J genes are TRBV29-1 and TRBJ2-1, with D maybe TRBD1 (6 bases). Germline loops: CDR1 SQVTM, CDR2 ANQGSEA. This CDR3 is built from 14 residues. The CDR3 DNA follows: TGCAGCGTAAGGGACATGAGCTCCTACAATGAGCAACTCTTC. Translation gives CSVRDMSSYNEQLF.